This T cell receptor beta chain stems from a study of T cell repertoires in cytomegalovirus infection. Study-wide results and caveats: CMV carriers with the relevant HLA were identified by cumulative public TCR beta family frequency.

TCRdb recomputed calls from the reads with MiXCR, one row per CDR3 protein. The sample records approximately 910,000 distinct CDR3 sequences, about a third being singletons. With regard to this clonotype: Antigen: not known.

The CDR3 sequence is 15 residues long. CDR1 SGHVS and CDR2 FNYEAQ come from the germline V gene. V dropped 5 bases and J dropped 8; count of bases not matched to a gene: 11. The V gene is TRBV7-6, the J gene TRBJ1-4; TRBD1 aligns across 7 bases. This TCR was sampled from a human donor in good health (CMV status not recorded). Some clones in this sample may be carry-over from other donors' samples. Sequenced material: cultured CD8+ T cells from PBMCs, taken from culture after CMV antigen stimulation. The CDR3 sequence is CASSEYRQGLEKLFF. The CDR3 bases are TGTGCCAGCAGCGAATATCGACAGGGCCTGGAAAAACTGTTTTTT.